This T cell receptor (beta chain) was observed in a study of blood T cell repertoires in COVID-19. Study in general: COVID-19 samples from acute and convalescent phases originated in the United States, Italy and Spain. The analysed material was cDNA or gDNA that came from T cells, B-cell-depleted T cells, or PBMCs.

In the original analysis: Cell counts per sample came from amplifying reference gene primers. The repertoire was sequenced with immunoSEQ multiplex PCR; TCRdb's copy has only in-frame clones and lacks some. The V and J calls and the clone size are those of that table, but D and trimming were determined from the DNA. Of more than 200,000 clones in the sample, 84% were seen once. The Seattle patients joined while their infection was active and were tracked longitudinally afterward. The CDR3 extends over 12 amino acids. V trimming: 4 bases; J trimming: 8 bases; junction bases outside the gene matches: 3. Germline V gives CDR1 LNHDA, CDR2 SQIVND (reference sequence).

This sequence originates from a woman aged 80 or over with COVID-19, enrolled during active disease. The chain recombines TRBV19 with TRBJ1-2; 8 nucleotides match TRBD1. Sequencing was done on a sample of peripheral blood. CDR3 nucleotide sequence: TGTGCCAGTAGTACTCAGGGGGCAGGCTACACCTTC. Its protein product is CASSTQGAGYTF.